The entry that follows covers one T cell receptor beta chain sequence. Its target is not known. Blood replicates held 0.5 ug DNA, tumor or normal breast about 1.5 ug, two each. Sequencing used immunoSEQ multiplex PCR; TCRdb keeps in-frame clones, though not all of them. The data show tens of thousands of clones, approximately 72% seen once. This entry comes from a study of early stage breast cancer tumors. Study as a whole: Invasive lobular carcinomas made up about 30% of the 12 ER+/PR+/HER2- tumors. Regarding the study as a whole: Chain pairing and CD4, CD8 or FOXP3 expression were not captured. Enriched TCRB sequences shared across patients were mostly commonly generated sequences.

Germline V gene lookup returns CDR1 DFQATT and CDR2 SNEGSKA (reference sequence). Between the trimmed V and J ends, which lost 7 bases and 1 base, there was a span of 6 bases. The CDR3 is made up of 11 amino acids. This sequence originates from a person between 45 and 65 years old with breast cancer. Sequenced material: blood. The chain combines TRBV20-1 with TRBJ2-3, with D unresolved. The CDR3 DNA sequence: TGCAGTGTCGAGGGCACAGATACGCAGTATTTT. Its translation is CSVEGTDTQYF.